Listed below are T cell receptor beta chains from one sample, sequenced in a study of identical twins. A single record per CDR3 protein comes from TCRdb applying MiXCR to the 5' RACE reads. The sample consists of under 250,000 distinct CDR3 sequences, roughly 13% of them appearing once. The sample also formed part of further work on yellow fever vaccine responses in identical twins.

Sequenced sample: memory (CD45RO+) T cells sorted from blood. All receptors derive from a young woman in good health. Each CDR3 is given with its conserved first and last residue. A D gene is named only where the DNA matches it firmly. A clone size is listed for some rows: how often the clone was seen (once, few, many), or a class if it is expanded.

size	length	D	V	J	DNA	CDR3
-	14	-	TRBV12-3/TRBV12-4	TRBJ2-1	TGTGCCAGCGGTGGAGCGGGCACCTACAATGAGCAGTTCTTC	CASGGAGTYNEQFF
few	15	-	TRBV7-2	TRBJ1-1	TGTGCCAGCAGCTTACGGGGGGGCATAGGCACTGAAGCTTTCTTT	CASSLRGGIGTEAFF
many	12	-	TRBV3-1	TRBJ2-2	TGTGCCAGCAGCCTGAGGACCGGGGAGCTGTTTTTT	CASSLRTGELFF
many	15	TRBD2	TRBV5-1	TRBJ2-1	TGCGCCAGCAGCTTGGAACCTACTAGCGGGGGAGCTCGGTTCTTC	CASSLEPTSGGARFF
many	12	-	TRBV5-1	TRBJ1-1	TGCGCCAGCAGCAGGGTAAACACTGAAGCTTTCTTT	CASSRVNTEAFF
few	14	TRBD2	TRBV20-1	TRBJ2-7	TGCAGTGCTAAACTAGCGGGGGAGGCCTACGAGCAGTACTTC	CSAKLAGEAYEQYF
-	16	TRBD1	TRBV28	TRBJ2-3	TGTGCCAGCAGTACAGGACAGGTTACTAGCACAGATACGCAGTATTTT	CASSTGQVTSTDTQYF
few	12	-	TRBV20-1	TRBJ2-3	TGCAGTGCTACAGACCCCACAGATACGCAGTATTTT	CSATDPTDTQYF
few	15	-	TRBV11-1	TRBJ2-1	TGTGCCAGCAGCCCCCAGCTGGGGGAGTACAATGAGCAGTTCTTC	CASSPQLGEYNEQFF
-	12	-	TRBV7-9	TRBJ1-4	TGTGCCAGCAGCTTATATGATGAAAAACTGTTTTTT	CASSLYDEKLFF
many	16	-	TRBV6-5	TRBJ2-6	TGTGCCAGCAGTTACTCACCAGGCTCTGGGGCCAACGTCCTGACTTTC	CASSYSPGSGANVLTF
once	16	TRBD2	TRBV5-4	TRBJ2-1	TGTGCCAGCAGCTTGTTCGCGGGGGGGCACTACAATGAGCAGTTCTTC	CASSLFAGGHYNEQFF
few	12	-	TRBV7-2	TRBJ2-5	TGTGCCAGCAGCCCGAGTGGAAAGACCCAGTACTTC	CASSPSGKTQYF
few	15	TRBD1	TRBV11-2	TRBJ2-2	TGTGCCAGCAGCTCGTGGGGACAGGGAACCGGGGAGCTGTTTTTT	CASSSWGQGTGELFF
-	14	TRBD2	TRBV14	TRBJ2-1	TGTGCCAGCAGCCGCCTAGCGGGATTCAATGAGCAGTTCTTC	CASSRLAGFNEQFF
many	17	-	TRBV4-3	TRBJ1-5	TGCGCCAGCAGCCAAGAAGCAGGCGGTACTAGCAATCAGCCCCAGCATTTT	CASSQEAGGTSNQPQHF
few	12	-	TRBV20-1	TRBJ2-7	TGCAGTGCTCCGGGACATTCCTACGAGCAGTACTTC	CSAPGHSYEQYF
-	12	-	TRBV20-1	TRBJ2-5	TGCAGTGCTAGAGGGATAGGGGAGACCCAGTACTTC	CSARGIGETQYF
-	16	TRBD2	TRBV7-2	TRBJ2-3	TGTGCCAGCAGCTTCACTAGCGGGGGAAGGCCAGATACGCAGTATTTT	CASSFTSGGRPDTQYF
-	17	-	TRBV12-5	TRBJ2-6	TGTGCCAGCTGCCAAGCGTTCTCTGGGACTGGGGCCAACGTCCTGACTTTC	CASCQAFSGTGANVLTF
-	13	-	TRBV29-1	TRBJ1-2	TGCAGCGCGACAGGACAATTTAACTATGGCTACACCTTC	CSATGQFNYGYTF
-	13	-	TRBV20-1	TRBJ2-7	TGCAGTGCTAGAGCCGGACGGAGTGGCGAGCAGTACTTC	CSARAGRSGEQYF
many	12	-	TRBV5-1	TRBJ1-2	TGCGCCAGCAGCTTGGAAGGGTATGGCTACACCTTC	CASSLEGYGYTF
many	15	-	TRBV12-3/TRBV12-4	TRBJ2-5	TGTGCCAGCAGGGGGCAAGCGGGGACAATAGAGACCCAGTACTTC	CASRGQAGTIETQYF
-	15	-	TRBV15	TRBJ2-7	TGTGCCACCAGCAGAGGAAGCTCTTACTCCTACGAGCAGTACTTC	CATSRGSSYSYEQYF
-	12	-	TRBV20-1	TRBJ2-3	TGCAGTGCTAGAGATGACCTCCTTAGGCAGTATTTT	CSARDDLLRQYF
-	14	-	TRBV25-1	TRBJ1-1	TGTGCCAGCAGTGAATATTTCTCAGGCACTGAAGCTTTCTTT	CASSEYFSGTEAFF
many	14	-	TRBV29-1	TRBJ2-3	TGCAGCGTTGGGGGGGCTACTCACACAGATACGCAGTATTTT	CSVGGATHTDTQYF
-	15	-	TRBV3-1	TRBJ2-6	TGTGCCAGCAGCCCCAACAGGGCTGGGGCCAACGTCCTGACTTTC	CASSPNRAGANVLTF
-	14	-	TRBV27	TRBJ1-1	TGTGCCAGCAGTTCCGGGTGGAACAGGGCTGAAGCTTTCTTT	CASSSGWNRAEAFF
few	16	TRBD1	TRBV12-3/TRBV12-4	TRBJ1-4	TGTGCCAGCAGAGGCAGGGGGCTCGGGACTAATGAAAAACTGTTTTTT	CASRGRGLGTNEKLFF
many	16	-	TRBV5-1	TRBJ2-3	TGCGCCAGCAGCCAAAAGCAGGGAAGCTTCACAGATACGCAGTATTTT	CASSQKQGSFTDTQYF
few	16	-	TRBV28	TRBJ1-4	TGTGCCAGCAGTTTATACCCCGGGGGACCGAATGAAAAACTGTTTTTT	CASSLYPGGPNEKLFF
few	15	-	TRBV6-5	TRBJ1-1	TGTGCCAGCAGTTACTCGATCGACGGGAACACTGAAGCTTTCTTT	CASSYSIDGNTEAFF
many	11	-	TRBV7-9	TRBJ2-7	TGTGCCAGCAGCTCACGCTACGAGCAGTACTTC	CASSSRYEQYF
medium-sized	16	TRBD2	TRBV27	TRBJ2-1	TGTGCCAGCAGTGATGGGACTAGCGGGAACTACAATGAGCAGTTCTTC	CASSDGTSGNYNEQFF
many	15	TRBD1	TRBV6-2/TRBV6-3	TRBJ2-5	TGTGCCAGCAGTCGCCCCGGGACAGGGGTGGAGACCCAGTACTTC	CASSRPGTGVETQYF
few	12	-	TRBV29-1	TRBJ2-3	TGCAGCGTTGAAAGGGGTGGAGATACGCAGTATTTT	CSVERGGDTQYF
-	15	-	TRBV20-1	TRBJ1-2	TGCAGTGCTAGAGATCCCCGGACGATATTCTATGGCTACACCTTC	CSARDPRTIFYGYTF
-	16	TRBD2	TRBV7-8	TRBJ2-2	TGTGCCAGCAGCTTAGTCCTAGCGGGAGTTAGCGGGGAGCTGTTTTTT	CASSLVLAGVSGELFF
-	16	-	TRBV7-2	TRBJ1-4	TGTGCCAGCAGCTTAGGGGTTTTGGGGTTTGAAGAAAAACTGTTTTTT	CASSLGVLGFEEKLFF
-	12	TRBD1	TRBV29-1	TRBJ2-7	TGCAGCACACAGACAGGGGTGGGCGAGCAGTACTTC	CSTQTGVGEQYF
few	18	TRBD2	TRBV24-1	TRBJ2-2	TGTGCCACCAGTGGTCCCGGGACTAGCGGGAGGTGGTCCGGGGAGCTGTTTTTT	CATSGPGTSGRWSGELFF
few	11	-	TRBV20-1	TRBJ2-3	TGCAGTGCTGCTGGGAGTGTAACGCAGTATTTT	CSAAGSVTQYF
-	14	-	TRBV9	TRBJ2-7	TGTGCCAGCAGCCACGGCGGACAGTTCTACGAGCAGTACTTC	CASSHGGQFYEQYF
few	15	-	TRBV6-1	TRBJ2-7	TGTGCCAGCAGAAACCGGGACGGACAAACCTACGAGCAGTACTTC	CASRNRDGQTYEQYF
few	13	-	TRBV18	TRBJ2-2	TGTGCCAGCTCAGGCTCGAACACCGGGGAGCTGTTTTTT	CASSGSNTGELFF
few	13	-	TRBV7-9	TRBJ2-2	TGTGCCATCCCGGGGTTAGCGGCCGGGGAGCTGTTTTTT	CAIPGLAAGELFF
many	15	-	TRBV7-9	TRBJ2-3	TGTGCCAGCAGCTTAGACGGGCAATACACAGATACGCAGTATTTT	CASSLDGQYTDTQYF
few	14	TRBD2	TRBV27	TRBJ2-2	TGTGCCAGCAGTTTACTAGCGGGAACCGGGGAGCTGTTTTTT	CASSLLAGTGELFF
few	12	-	TRBV4-2	TRBJ2-1	TGTGCCAGCAGCCAAGATTTAGGGGGGCAGTTCTTC	CASSQDLGGQFF
few	16	-	TRBV18	TRBJ2-2	TGTGCCAGCTCACCACCGAGGGGGGCAGCCGCCGGGGAGCTGTTTTTT	CASSPPRGAAAGELFF
many	13	TRBD2	TRBV12-3/TRBV12-4	TRBJ2-1	TGTGCCAGCAGCCGACTAGCTAACAATGAGCAGTTCTTC	CASSRLANNEQFF
-	12	-	TRBV7-2	TRBJ2-7	TGTGCCAGCAGCACGTATTTGTACGAGCAGTACTTC	CASSTYLYEQYF